This TCR beta chain was identified in a study of CD8 T cells in ankylosing spondylitis. Overall study findings and caveats: Clones that were linked to disease were CD8+ and were relatively rare in peripheral blood. Characteristic, it appeared, of ankylosing spondylitis blood was a TCR beta motif of roughly eight highly homologous variants.

TCRdb fed the 5' RACE reads into MiXCR, producing one record per CDR3 protein. The data contain approximately 540,000 distinct CDR3 sequences, about 13% of them singletons. This clonotype was counted a few times. Its antigen is currently unknown. The sequenced material came from blood, either unsorted or a sorted T cell fraction (not recorded which). This receptor was obtained from a male donor with ankylosing spondylitis.

The CDR3 DNA sequence: TGTGCCAGCAGCTTCACACAATCGGATACGCAGTATTTT. Protein: CASSFTQSDTQYF. The chain couples TRBV7-2 to TRBJ2-3; D gene uncertain. Germline CDR1 reads SGHTA; CDR2 reads FQGNSA. V was pared by 3 bases and J by 6 bases, with 10 bases between. CDR3 length equals 13 residues.